This T cell receptor beta chain was found in a study of post-analysis software for immune sequencing data. Study-level results: Multiple sclerosis patients showed significantly lower normalized Chao1 diversity than controls did. Patients carried four or five TRBV segments more frequently than controls did, and TRBV5-6, TRBV5-1 and TRBV20-1 were among them. Under the F measure, samples that were prepared in one batch clustered strongly together.

The TCR beta cDNA libraries contained unique molecular identifiers. TCRdb redid the calling of the PCR reads with MiXCR, one entry per CDR3 protein. The sample contains 650,000 to 900,000 distinct CDR3 sequences, around 42% of which appear only once. This CDR3 is 14 amino acids long. V was shortened by 7 bases and J by 2 bases, with 14 bases between the two germline ends. This clonotype was counted only a few times. The target antigen is unknown. The V gene is TRBV12-3 or TRBV12-4, the J gene TRBJ2-5; tentatively, D is TRBD1 or TRBD2 (5 bases each). Sample: blood. The receptor's source is a girl aged 10-17 years with multiple sclerosis. CDR3 region: CASTSQEAQETQYF. The CDR3 region has the DNA TGTGCCAGCACCTCACAGGAGGCGCAAGAGACCCAGTACTTC.